Listed here is a single TCR beta chain. Across 20 to 25 US areas, participants ranged in age from roughly 18 to 95 years. This sample stems from a study of blood T cell repertoires in COVID-19. Study context: Italy, Spain and the United States were the sources of the convalescent and acute COVID-19 samples.

The method was immunoSEQ multiplex PCR; TCRdb's version includes in-frame clones alone and lacks a portion of them. Counted here are a few hundred thousand clones, almost 90% occurring once; the ten biggest clones make up 3.5% to 4.5%. Material for sequencing was PBMCs or T cells enriched from blood (not recorded which). This clonotype was sampled from a woman younger than 35 with acute COVID-19.

The chain's CDR3 is CASSSSGSGYNEQFF. CDR3 DNA: TGCGCCAGCAGCAGTAGCGGGAGTGGCTACAATGAGCAGTTCTTC. The rearrangement uses TRBV5-1 and TRBJ2-1; 9 nucleotides align to TRBD2. The CDR3 spans 15 residues. Germline V gives CDR1 SGHRS, CDR2 YFSETQ. J was trimmed by 3 bases and V by 4 bases; bases with no gene match: 5.